This TCR beta chain was obtained from a study of shared T cell receptors in the human thymus. The protocol was immunoSEQ multiplex PCR, while the TCRdb copy is restricted to in-frame clones and leaves out a portion. The sample lists about 500,000 clones; about 84% were seen once. CDR1 and CDR2 from the germline V gene are LGHNA and YSLEER. Trimming cost V 1 base and J 4 bases, with 17 bases left between them. There are 17 residues in the CDR3. This same sample was also part of a study on human thymus T cells.

The receptor was isolated from a boy younger than two with a congenital heart defect. The material sequenced was thymocytes. The chain employs TRBV4-3 and TRBJ2-1; D perhaps matches TRBD1 (5 bases). The CDR3 loop reads CASSQGESQQVYNEQFF. The CDR3 DNA reads as TGCGCCAGCAGCCAAGGAGAAAGCCAACAGGTTTACAATGAGCAGTTCTTC.